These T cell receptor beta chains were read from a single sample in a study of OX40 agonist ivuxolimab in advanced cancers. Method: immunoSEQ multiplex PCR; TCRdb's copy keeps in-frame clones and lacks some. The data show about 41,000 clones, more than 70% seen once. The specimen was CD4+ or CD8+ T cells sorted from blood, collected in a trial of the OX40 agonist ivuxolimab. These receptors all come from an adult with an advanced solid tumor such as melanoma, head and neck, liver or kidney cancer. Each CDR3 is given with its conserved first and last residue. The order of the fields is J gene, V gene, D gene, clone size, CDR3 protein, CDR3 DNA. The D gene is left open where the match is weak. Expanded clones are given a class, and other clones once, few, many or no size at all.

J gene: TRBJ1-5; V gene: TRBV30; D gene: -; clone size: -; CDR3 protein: CAWSTRTGRQPQHF; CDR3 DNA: TGTGCCTGGAGTACCCGCACAGGCCGGCAGCCCCAGCATTTT
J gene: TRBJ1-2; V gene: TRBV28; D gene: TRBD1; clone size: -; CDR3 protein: CASSSQGQGYGYTF; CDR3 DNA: TGTGCCAGCAGTTCTCAGGGACAGGGCTATGGCTACACCTTC
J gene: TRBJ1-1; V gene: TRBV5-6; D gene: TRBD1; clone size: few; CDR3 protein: CASSLPPPAQGKPEAFF; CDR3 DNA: TGTGCCAGCAGCTTGCCCCCCCCGGCACAGGGGAAACCTGAAGCTTTCTTT
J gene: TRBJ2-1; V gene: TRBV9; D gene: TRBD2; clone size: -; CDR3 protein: CASSVGLAGGPMHNEQFF; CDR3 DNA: TGTGCCAGCAGCGTAGGGCTAGCGGGAGGGCCTATGCACAATGAGCAGTTCTTC
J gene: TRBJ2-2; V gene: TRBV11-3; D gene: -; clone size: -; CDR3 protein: CASKAGAGTGELFF; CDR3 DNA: TGTGCCAGCAAGGCGGGGGCTGGCACCGGGGAGCTGTTTTTT
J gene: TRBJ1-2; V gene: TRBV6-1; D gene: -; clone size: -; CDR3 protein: CASSRGVGANYGYTF; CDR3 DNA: TGTGCCAGCAGCCGGGGAGTGGGGGCCAACTATGGCTACACCTTC
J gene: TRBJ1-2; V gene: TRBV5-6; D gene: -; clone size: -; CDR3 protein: CASSPGVSTYGYTF; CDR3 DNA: TGTGCCAGCAGCCCCGGGGTGTCAACCTATGGCTACACCTTC
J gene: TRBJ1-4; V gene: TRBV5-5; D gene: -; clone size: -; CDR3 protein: CASSPGPQQGEKLFF; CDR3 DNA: TGTGCCAGCAGCCCCGGGCCCCAGCAAGGTGAAAAACTGTTTTTT
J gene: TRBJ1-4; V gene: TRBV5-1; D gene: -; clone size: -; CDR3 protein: CASSLARPTNEKLFF; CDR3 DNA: TGCGCCAGCAGCTTGGCCCGGCCAACTAATGAAAAACTGTTTTTT
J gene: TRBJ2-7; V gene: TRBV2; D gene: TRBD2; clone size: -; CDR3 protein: CASKKGLAGDEQYF; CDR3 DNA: TGTGCCAGCAAGAAGGGACTAGCGGGAGACGAGCAGTACTTC
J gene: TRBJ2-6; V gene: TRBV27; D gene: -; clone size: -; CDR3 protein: CASSRYSGANVLTF; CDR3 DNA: TGTGCCAGCAGTCGGTACTCTGGGGCCAACGTCCTGACTTTC
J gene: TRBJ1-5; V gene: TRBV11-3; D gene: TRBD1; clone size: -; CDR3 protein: CASSLVVQGWEPQHF; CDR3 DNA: TGTGCCAGCAGCTTAGTCGTACAGGGGTGGGAGCCCCAGCATTTT
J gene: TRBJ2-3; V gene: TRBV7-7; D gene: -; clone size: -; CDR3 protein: CASSLAEADTQYF; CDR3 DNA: TGTGCTAGCAGCTTAGCTGAGGCAGATACGCAGTATTTT
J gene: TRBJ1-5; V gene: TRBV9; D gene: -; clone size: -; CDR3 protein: CASSVDQGFNQPQHF; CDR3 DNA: TGTGCCAGCAGCGTAGATCAGGGGTTTAATCAGCCCCAGCATTTT
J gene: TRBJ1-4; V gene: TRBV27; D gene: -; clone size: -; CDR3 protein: CASSSPRGGAGEKLFF; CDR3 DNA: TGTGCCAGCAGTTCACCCCGGGGAGGGGCGGGTGAAAAACTGTTTTTT
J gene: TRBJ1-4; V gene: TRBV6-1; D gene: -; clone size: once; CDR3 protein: CASSERRQREKLFF; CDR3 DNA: TGTGCCAGCAGTGAACGAAGACAGAGGGAAAAACTGTTTTTT
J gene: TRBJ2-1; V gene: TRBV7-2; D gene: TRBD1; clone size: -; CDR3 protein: CASSYTGTGFNEQFF; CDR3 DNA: TGTGCCAGCAGCTACACCGGGACAGGGTTCAATGAGCAGTTCTTC
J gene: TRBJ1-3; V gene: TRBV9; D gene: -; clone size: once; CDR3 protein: CASSVTGGHTIYF; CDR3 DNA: TGTGCCAGCAGCGTTACCGGGGGGCACACCATATATTTT
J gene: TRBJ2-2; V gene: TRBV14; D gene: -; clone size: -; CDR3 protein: CASTPTDANTGELFF; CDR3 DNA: TGTGCCAGCACCCCAACAGACGCGAACACCGGGGAGCTGTTTTTT
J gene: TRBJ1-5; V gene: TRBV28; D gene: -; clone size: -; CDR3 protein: CATERDSGGTGQPQHF; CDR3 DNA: TGTGCCACGGAGCGGGACTCCGGGGGTACGGGTCAGCCCCAGCATTTT
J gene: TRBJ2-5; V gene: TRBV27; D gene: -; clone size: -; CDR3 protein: CASSTILDPETQYF; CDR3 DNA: TGTGCCAGCAGTACAATTCTGGATCCAGAGACCCAGTACTTC
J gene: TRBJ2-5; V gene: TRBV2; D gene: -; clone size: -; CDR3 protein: CASRRLAVETQYF; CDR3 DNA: TGTGCCAGCAGGAGATTGGCGGTCGAGACCCAGTACTTC